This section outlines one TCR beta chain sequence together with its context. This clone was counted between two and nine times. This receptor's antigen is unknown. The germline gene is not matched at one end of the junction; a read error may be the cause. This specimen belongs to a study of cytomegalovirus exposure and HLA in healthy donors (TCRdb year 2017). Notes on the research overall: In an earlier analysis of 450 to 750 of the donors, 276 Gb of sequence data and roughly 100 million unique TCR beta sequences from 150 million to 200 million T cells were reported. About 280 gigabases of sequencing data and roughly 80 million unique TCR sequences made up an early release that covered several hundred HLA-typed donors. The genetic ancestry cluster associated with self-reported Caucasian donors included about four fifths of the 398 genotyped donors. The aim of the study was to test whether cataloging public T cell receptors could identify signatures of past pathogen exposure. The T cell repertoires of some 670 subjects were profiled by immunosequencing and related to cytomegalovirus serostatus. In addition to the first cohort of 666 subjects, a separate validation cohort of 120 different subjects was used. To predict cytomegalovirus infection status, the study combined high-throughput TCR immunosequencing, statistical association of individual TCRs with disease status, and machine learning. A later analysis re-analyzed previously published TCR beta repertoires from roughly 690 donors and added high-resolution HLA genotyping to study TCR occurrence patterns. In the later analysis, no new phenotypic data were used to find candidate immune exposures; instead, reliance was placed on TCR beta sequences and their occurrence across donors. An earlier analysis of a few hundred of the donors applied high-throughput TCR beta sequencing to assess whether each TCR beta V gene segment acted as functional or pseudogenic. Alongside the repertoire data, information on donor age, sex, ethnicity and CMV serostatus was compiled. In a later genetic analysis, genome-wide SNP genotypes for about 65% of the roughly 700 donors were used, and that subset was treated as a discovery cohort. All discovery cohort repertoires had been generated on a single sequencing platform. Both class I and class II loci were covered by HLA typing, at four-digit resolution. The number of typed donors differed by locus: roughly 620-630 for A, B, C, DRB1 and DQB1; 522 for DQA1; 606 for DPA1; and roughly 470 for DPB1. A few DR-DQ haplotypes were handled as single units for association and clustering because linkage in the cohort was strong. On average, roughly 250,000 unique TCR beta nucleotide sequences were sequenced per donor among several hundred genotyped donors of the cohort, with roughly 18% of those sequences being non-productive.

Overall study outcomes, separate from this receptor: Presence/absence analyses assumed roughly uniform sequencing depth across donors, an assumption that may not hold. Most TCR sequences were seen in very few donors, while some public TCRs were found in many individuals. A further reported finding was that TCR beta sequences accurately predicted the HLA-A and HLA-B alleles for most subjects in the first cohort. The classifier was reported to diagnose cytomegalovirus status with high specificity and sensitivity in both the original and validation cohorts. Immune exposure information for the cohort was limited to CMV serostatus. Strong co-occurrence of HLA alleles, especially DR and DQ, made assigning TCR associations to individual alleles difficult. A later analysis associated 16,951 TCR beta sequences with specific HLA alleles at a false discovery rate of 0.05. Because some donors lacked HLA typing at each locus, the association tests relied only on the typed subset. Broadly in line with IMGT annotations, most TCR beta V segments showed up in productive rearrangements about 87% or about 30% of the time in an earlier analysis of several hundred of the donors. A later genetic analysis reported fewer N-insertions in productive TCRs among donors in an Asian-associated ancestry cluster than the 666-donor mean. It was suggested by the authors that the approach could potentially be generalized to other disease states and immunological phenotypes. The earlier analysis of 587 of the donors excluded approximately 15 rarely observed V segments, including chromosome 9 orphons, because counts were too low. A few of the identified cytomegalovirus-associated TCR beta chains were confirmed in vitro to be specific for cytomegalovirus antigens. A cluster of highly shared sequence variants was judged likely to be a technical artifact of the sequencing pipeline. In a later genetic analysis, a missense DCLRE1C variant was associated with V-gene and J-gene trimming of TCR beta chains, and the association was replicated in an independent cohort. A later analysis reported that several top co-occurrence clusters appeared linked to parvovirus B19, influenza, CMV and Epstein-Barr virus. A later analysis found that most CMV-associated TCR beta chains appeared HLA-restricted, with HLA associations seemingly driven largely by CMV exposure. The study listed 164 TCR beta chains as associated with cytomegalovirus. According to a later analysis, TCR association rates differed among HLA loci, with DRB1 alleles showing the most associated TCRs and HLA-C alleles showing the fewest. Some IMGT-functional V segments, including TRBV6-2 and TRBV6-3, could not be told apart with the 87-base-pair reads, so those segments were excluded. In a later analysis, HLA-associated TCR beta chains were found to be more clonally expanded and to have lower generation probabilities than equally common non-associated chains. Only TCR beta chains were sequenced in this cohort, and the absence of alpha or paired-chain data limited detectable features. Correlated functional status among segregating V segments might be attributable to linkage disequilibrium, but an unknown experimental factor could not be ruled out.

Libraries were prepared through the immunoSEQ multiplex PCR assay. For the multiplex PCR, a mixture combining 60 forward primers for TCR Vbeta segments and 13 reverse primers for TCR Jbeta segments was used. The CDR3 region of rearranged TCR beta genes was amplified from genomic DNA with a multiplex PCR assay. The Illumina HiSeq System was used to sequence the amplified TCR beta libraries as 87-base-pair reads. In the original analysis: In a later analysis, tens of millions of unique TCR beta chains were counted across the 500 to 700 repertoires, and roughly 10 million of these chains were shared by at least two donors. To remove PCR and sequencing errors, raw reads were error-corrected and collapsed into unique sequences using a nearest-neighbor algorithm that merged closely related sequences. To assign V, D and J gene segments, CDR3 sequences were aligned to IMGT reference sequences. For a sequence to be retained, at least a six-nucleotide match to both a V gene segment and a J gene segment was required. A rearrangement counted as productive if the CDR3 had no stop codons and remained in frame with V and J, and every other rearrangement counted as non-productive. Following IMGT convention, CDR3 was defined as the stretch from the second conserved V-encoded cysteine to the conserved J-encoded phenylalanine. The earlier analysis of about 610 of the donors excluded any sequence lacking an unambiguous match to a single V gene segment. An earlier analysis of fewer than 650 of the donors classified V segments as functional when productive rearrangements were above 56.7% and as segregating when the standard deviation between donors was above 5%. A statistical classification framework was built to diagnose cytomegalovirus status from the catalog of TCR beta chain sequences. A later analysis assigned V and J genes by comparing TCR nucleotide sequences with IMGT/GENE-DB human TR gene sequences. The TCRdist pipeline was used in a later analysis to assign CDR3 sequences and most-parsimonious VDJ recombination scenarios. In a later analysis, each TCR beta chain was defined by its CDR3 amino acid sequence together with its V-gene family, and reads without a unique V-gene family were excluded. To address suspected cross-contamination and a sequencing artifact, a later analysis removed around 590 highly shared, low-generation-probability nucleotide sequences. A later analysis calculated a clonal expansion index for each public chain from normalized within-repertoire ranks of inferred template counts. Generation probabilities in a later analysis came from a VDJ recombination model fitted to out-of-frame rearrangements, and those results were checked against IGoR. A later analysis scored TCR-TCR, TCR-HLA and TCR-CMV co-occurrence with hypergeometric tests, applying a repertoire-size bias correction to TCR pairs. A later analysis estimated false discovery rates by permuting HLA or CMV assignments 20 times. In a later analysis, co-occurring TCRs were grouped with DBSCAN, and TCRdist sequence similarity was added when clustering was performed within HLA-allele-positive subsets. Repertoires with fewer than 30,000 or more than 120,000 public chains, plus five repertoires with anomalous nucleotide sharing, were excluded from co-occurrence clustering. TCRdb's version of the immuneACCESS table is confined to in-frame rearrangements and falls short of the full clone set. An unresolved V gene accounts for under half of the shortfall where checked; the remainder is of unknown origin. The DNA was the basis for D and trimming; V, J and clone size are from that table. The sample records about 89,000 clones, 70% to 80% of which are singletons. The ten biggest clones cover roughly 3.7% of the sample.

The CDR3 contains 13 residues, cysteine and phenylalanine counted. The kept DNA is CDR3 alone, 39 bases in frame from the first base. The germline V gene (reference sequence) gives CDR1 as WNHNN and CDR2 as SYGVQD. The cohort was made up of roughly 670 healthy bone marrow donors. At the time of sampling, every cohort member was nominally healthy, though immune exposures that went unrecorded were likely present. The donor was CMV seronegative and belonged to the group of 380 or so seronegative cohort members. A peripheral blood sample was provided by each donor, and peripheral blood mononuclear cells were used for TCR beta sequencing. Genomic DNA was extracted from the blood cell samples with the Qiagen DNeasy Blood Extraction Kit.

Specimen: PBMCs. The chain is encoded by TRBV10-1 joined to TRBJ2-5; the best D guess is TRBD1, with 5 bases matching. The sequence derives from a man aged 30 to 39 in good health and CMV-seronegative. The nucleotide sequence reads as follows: TGCGCCAGCCAAAGACAGCCTGAAGAGATCCAGTACTTC. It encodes CASQRQPEEIQYF.